This is a list of T cell receptor beta chains from one sample in a study of CD8 T cells in Susac syndrome. TCRdb re-called the immunoSEQ multiplex PCR reads with MiXCR, one entry per CDR3 protein. The data show around 190,000 distinct CDR3 sequences, roughly 92% seen once. Source material: CD4+ T cells from PBMCs. The receptor source for this set is a human donor in good health. Both conserved end residues are part of each CDR3. The D gene is left open where the match is weak. Size values are once, few and many counts, or a class for expanded clones, and some rows have none.

j_call clone_size d_call v_call cdr3_aa cdr3_nt
TRBJ2-1 - TRBD2 TRBV3-1 CASSPNLIITSGGEQFF TGTGCCAGCAGCCCGAACCTAATTATTACTAGCGGGGGGGAGCAGTTCTTC
TRBJ2-6 once - TRBV28 CASSQWGASGANVLTF TGTGCCAGCAGCCAGTGGGGGGCCTCTGGGGCCAACGTCCTGACTTTC
TRBJ2-7 once - TRBV1 CTSRVGLLATNSYEQYF TGCACCAGCAGAGTGGGCTTGTTAGCCACGAACTCCTACGAGCAGTACTTC
TRBJ2-3 - TRBD1 TRBV5-5 CASSGGTGRTDTQYF TGTGCCAGCAGCGGTGGGACAGGGAGGACAGATACGCAGTATTTT
TRBJ2-1 - - TRBV7-3 CASSVLPSYNEQFF TGTGCCAGCAGCGTCCTACCCTCCTACAATGAGCAGTTCTTC
TRBJ1-2 - - TRBV5-6 CASSFRGHYGYTF TGTGCCAGCAGCTTCAGGGGACACTATGGCTACACCTTC
TRBJ2-3 - - TRBV6-6 CASSYDGGRTDTQYF TGTGCCAGCAGTTACGACGGGGGCCGCACAGATACGCAGTATTTT
TRBJ2-5 - - TRBV6-2/TRBV6-3 CASLWFGGETQYF TGTGCCAGCCTCTGGTTCGGGGGAGAGACCCAGTACTTC
TRBJ2-3 - TRBD1 TRBV5-1 CASSITDRVSDTQYF TGCGCCAGCAGCATAACGGACAGGGTCTCAGATACGCAGTATTTT
TRBJ2-1 - - TRBV6-1 CASRDGRSPTYNEQFF TGTGCCAGCAGGGATGGACGCTCTCCCACCTACAATGAGCAGTTCTTC
TRBJ2-3 - TRBD2 TRBV19 CASRLAGTPGRTDTQYF TGTGCCAGTAGACTAGCGGGTACACCCGGACGCACAGATACGCAGTATTTT
TRBJ2-7 - - TRBV21-1 CASSKRITHEQYF TGTGCCAGCAGCAAACGGATCACTCACGAGCAGTACTTC
TRBJ1-3 - - TRBV4-1 CASSQTQSSGNTIYF TGCGCCAGCAGCCAGACACAGAGCTCTGGAAACACCATATATTTT
TRBJ2-3 once - TRBV27 CASSFTGAITDTQYF TGTGCCAGCAGCTTTACGGGGGCCATCACAGATACGCAGTATTTT
TRBJ2-7 - - TRBV29-1 CSVEDHDLSYEQYF TGCAGCGTTGAAGATCACGACCTCTCCTACGAGCAGTACTTC
TRBJ1-2 - - TRBV5-6 CASSLAGGGYTF TGTGCCAGCAGCTTGGCCGGGGGTGGCTACACCTTC
TRBJ2-3 - - TRBV25-1 CASSEWGRDTDTQYF TGTGCCAGCAGTGAGTGGGGGCGCGACACAGATACGCAGTATTTT
TRBJ2-1 - - TRBV7-6 CASGGASDNEQFF TGTGCCAGCGGTGGCGCGAGCGACAATGAGCAGTTCTTC
TRBJ1-5 - - TRBV25-1 CASSDRAGIRPQHF TGTGCCAGCAGTGATAGGGCAGGTATCCGGCCCCAGCATTTT
TRBJ1-1 - - TRBV12-3/TRBV12-4 CASSLGSGTEAFF TGTGCCAGCAGCCTGGGTAGTGGTACTGAAGCTTTCTTT
TRBJ2-5 - - TRBV12-3/TRBV12-4 CASSLGAGETQYF TGTGCCAGCAGTTTGGGGGCTGGAGAGACCCAGTACTTC
TRBJ1-1 - - TRBV28 CASSSKLWYMNTEAFF TGTGCCAGCAGTTCGAAGCTCTGGTACATGAACACTGAAGCTTTCTTT
TRBJ1-5 - TRBD1 TRBV12-3/TRBV12-4 CASSRDRGKNQPQHF TGTGCCAGCAGCCGTGACAGGGGAAAGAATCAGCCCCAGCATTTT
TRBJ1-2 - - TRBV9 CASSVGGGVGADYGYTF TGTGCCAGCAGCGTAGGAGGGGGTGTGGGGGCCGACTATGGCTACACCTTC
TRBJ2-3 - - TRBV7-2 CASNPLHGFTDTQYF TGTGCCAGCAACCCCCTTCACGGGTTCACAGATACGCAGTATTTT
TRBJ2-1 - - TRBV6-5 CASSSRGAFQNEQFF TGTGCCAGCAGTTCTCGGGGGGCGTTTCAGAATGAGCAGTTCTTC
TRBJ1-2 - TRBD1 TRBV2 CASSQGGRYTF TGTGCCAGTTCACAGGGGGGCCGCTACACCTTC
TRBJ2-4 - - TRBV20-1 CSARDRQYENIQYF TGCAGTGCTAGAGATCGCCAATACGAAAACATTCAGTACTTC
TRBJ2-3 - TRBD2 TRBV7-3 CASSLSGAADTQYF TGTGCCAGCAGCCTTAGCGGGGCGGCAGATACGCAGTATTTT
TRBJ1-5 - TRBD1 TRBV6-6 CASSWGSGGVNQPQHF TGTGCCAGCAGTTGGGGCTCAGGGGGAGTGAATCAGCCCCAGCATTTT
TRBJ2-1 - TRBD2 TRBV19 CASSIRGGGLADNEQFF TGTGCCAGTAGTATTCGGGGAGGCGGACTAGCCGACAATGAGCAGTTCTTC
TRBJ1-5 - - TRBV19 CASSPGRNLVNQPQHF TGTGCCAGTAGTCCGGGGCGGAACTTGGTCAATCAGCCCCAGCATTTT
TRBJ1-5 - - TRBV6-1 CASSSQGADQPQHF TGTGCCAGCAGTTCTCAGGGCGCCGATCAGCCCCAGCATTTT
TRBJ1-5 - TRBD1 TRBV3-1 CASSQDPGGHQPQHF TGTGCCAGCAGCCAAGATCCAGGGGGCCATCAGCCCCAGCATTTT
TRBJ1-5 - - TRBV12-3/TRBV12-4 CASSFQAGGNQPQHF TGTGCCAGCAGTTTTCAGGCCGGGGGCAATCAGCCCCAGCATTTT